Below are 19 T cell receptor beta chains sequenced from a single sample in a study of T cell changes during pregnancy in multiple sclerosis. Assay: immunoSEQ multiplex PCR; the TCRdb copy retains only in-frame clones and omits some. Here the sample spans 28,000 or so clones, just over 85% being singletons. The sample here was CD4+ T cells from peripheral blood mononuclear cells, taken in the first trimester of pregnancy. The receptors stem from a female donor in good health, enrolled as a control in a pregnancy study.

This clone was picked up a small number of times. V is TRBV2 and J is TRBJ1-1; 9 nucleotides line up with TRBD1. The V gene's germline CDR1 is SNHLY and CDR2 FYNNEI. V lost 6 bases and J lost 3; bases outside the gene matches: 8. The CDR3 is made up of 15 amino acids. The CDR3 DNA follows: TGTGCCAGCAGCGGGACAGGGCATGTGGACACTGAAGCTTTCTTT. The encoded protein is CASSGTGHVDTEAFF. Together with reference TRBV2 and TRBJ1-1, the CDR3 gives the full variable domain: EPEVTQTPSHQVTQMGQEVILRCVPISNHLYFYWYRQILGQKVEFLVSFYNNEISEKSEIFDDQFSVERPDGSNFTLKIRSTKLEDSAMYFCASSGTGHVDTEAFFGQGTRLTVV.

This clone has just one count. The rearrangement joins TRBV27 to TRBJ2-3, with a tentative D call TRBD1 (6 bases). The CDR3 contains 16 residues. The V and J ends lost 5 bases and 0 bases respectively, with 15 bases between them. Germline V CDR1 and CDR2: MNHEY, SMNVEV (reference sequence). Here the CDR3 reads CASSKRQAASTDTQYF. CDR3 sequence (DNA): TGTGCCAGCAGTAAACGACAGGCCGCTAGCACAGATACGCAGTATTTT.

The V gene is TRBV7-2, the J gene TRBJ1-3; D gene unclear. Trimming pared 4 bases from V and 4 bases from J, leaving 11 bases between. Germline CDR1 SGHTA, CDR2 FQGNSA. The CDR3 contains 14 residues. CDR3 residues: CASSSHSQGNTIYF. The CDR3 DNA is TGTGCCAGCAGCTCGCACTCACAGGGAAACACCATATATTTT.

The rearrangement joins TRBV11-3 to TRBJ1-1; D not certain. Per the germline V gene, CDR1 is SGHNT and CDR2 is YENEEA. With 0 bases removed from V and 8 bases from J, the gap between germline ends came to 7 bases. CDR3 length equals 12 residues. The CDR3 nucleotides are TGTGCCAGCAGCTTAGACAGATACGAAGCTTTCTTT. Its translation: CASSLDRYEAFF.

The chain carries TRBV25-1 and TRBJ2-7, with 9 bases identical to TRBD2. J was trimmed by 7 bases and V by 3 bases; bases with no gene match: 7. This CDR3 is built from 14 residues. Germline CDR1 reads MGHDK; CDR2 reads SYGVNS. The CDR3: CASSERVAGDEQYF. As DNA, the CDR3 is TGTGCCAGCAGTGAGAGAGTAGCGGGGGATGAGCAGTACTTC.

The chain joins TRBV18 to TRBJ1-6; 11 positions match TRBD1. J lost 10 bases, V lost 5 bases, and 7 bases had no gene match. CDR1 and CDR2 (germline): KGHSH, LQKENI. This CDR3 is built from 15 residues. CDR3 amino acids: CASSGGQGAVSPLHF. The CDR3 nucleotides read TGTGCCAGCTCAGGCGGACAGGGGGCGGTATCACCCCTCCACTTT.

The chain couples TRBV5-1 to TRBJ1-2, with D tentatively TRBD1 (6 bases). V lost 4 bases and J lost 4, with 11 bases in between. The CDR3 length is 13 residues. Per the germline V gene, CDR1 is SGHRS and CDR2 is YFSETQ. This CDR3 is CASSLGGPYGYTF. DNA for the CDR3: TGCGCCAGCAGCCTAGGGGGACCCTATGGCTACACCTTC.

The rearrangement links TRBV4-3 to TRBJ2-3; TRBD1 is a possible D gene (5 bases). Germline CDR1 is LGHNA and CDR2 is YSLEER. Trimming took off 0 bases at V and 2 bases at J, with 15 bases between the two ends. The CDR3 is 17 residues long. The DNA for the CDR3 is TGCGCCAGCAGCCAAGACCTAACAGGAATTGTCACAGATACGCAGTATTTT. The encoded protein is CASSQDLTGIVTDTQYF.

This chain uses TRBV9 with TRBJ1-2; D uncertain. The CDR3 consists of 15 residues. Germline V gene data show CDR1 as SGDLS and CDR2 as YYNGEE. The V gene lost 0 bases and the J gene lost 4 bases, with 13 bases spanning the gap. The chain's CDR3 is CASSVGDTAGYGYTF. The CDR3, as DNA: TGTGCCAGCAGCGTAGGTGATACAGCGGGCTATGGCTACACCTTC.

V usage is TRBV28 and J usage is TRBJ1-1; 8 nucleotides match TRBD1. The J segment lost 0 bases and the V segment lost 10 bases, leaving 13 bases of the junction unmatched. In germline, CDR1 is MDHEN, CDR2 SYDVKM. The CDR3 is 16 residues long. CDR3 in DNA: TGTGCCACAGGGGGCCCATCTATCTTCATGAACACTGAAGCTTTCTTT. Its translation: CATGGPSIFMNTEAFF.

This sequence joins TRBV14 and TRBJ1-1, with D hard to call. The V end was cut by 0 bases, the J end by 0 bases, with 2 bases between. This CDR3 contains 13 residues. Germline V CDR1 and CDR2: SGHDN, FVKESK. CDR3 amino acids: CASSQDMNTEAFF. For the CDR3, the DNA is TGTGCCAGCAGCCAAGATATGAACACTGAAGCTTTCTTT.

The J gene is TRBJ1-2, the V gene TRBV19, with TRBD1 identical over 7 bases. Germline lookup yields CDR1 LNHDA and CDR2 SQIVND (reference sequence). Trimming at V came to 6 bases and at J to 1 base, leaving 8 bases not matched to a gene. The CDR3 contains 15 residues. The CDR3: CASRGQSSFNYGYTF. The DNA of the CDR3 is TGTGCCAGTAGGGGACAGAGTTCGTTTAACTATGGCTACACCTTC.

The chain recombines TRBV5-5 with TRBJ1-1; 7 nucleotides align to TRBD1. The length of the CDR3 is 14 residues. Germline CDR1 is SGHKS and CDR2 is YYEKEE (reference sequence). V dropped 4 bases and J dropped 4; count of bases not matched to a gene: 7. The CDR3 DNA is TGTGCCAGCAGCCTGACAGGGTGGAGCACTGAAGCTTTCTTT. Its translation is CASSLTGWSTEAFF.

The rearrangement joins TRBV5-6 to TRBJ2-7; TRBD1 aligns across 11 bases. The length of the CDR3 is 16 residues. V was pared by 4 bases and J by 4 bases, with 10 bases of the junction left unmatched. The germline V gene encodes CDR1 SGHDT and CDR2 YYEEEE. Written as DNA, the CDR3 is TGTGCCAGCAGCCACCGACTACGGGACAGGGGGTACGAGCAGTACTTC. It is translated as CASSHRLRDRGYEQYF. Full variable domain (outside the CDR3, taken from reference TRBV5-6 and TRBJ2-7): DAGVTQSPTHLIKTRGQQVTLRCSPKSGHDTVSWYQQALGQGPQFIFQYYEEEERQRGNFPDRFSGHQFPNYSSELNVNALLLGDSALYLCASSHRLRDRGYEQYFGPGTRLTVT.

CDR3 coding DNA: TGCAGCGTGTCCCTTTCTGGGGCCAACGTCCTGACTTTC. Translated, it gives CSVSLSGANVLTF. The chain couples TRBV29-1 to TRBJ2-6; no clear D gene. CDR3 length equals 13 residues. V was cut by 6 bases and J by 1 base, with 7 bases left in between. The germline CDR1 and CDR2 sequences are SQVTM and ANQGSEA.

V and J are TRBV7-8 and TRBJ2-2, with TRBD1 identical over 7 bases. V lost 1 base and J lost 4; bases outside the gene matches: 3. Germline V gives CDR1 SGHVS, CDR2 FQNEAQ. This CDR3 has 15 residues. CDR3: CASSLVGQTTGELFF. The CDR3 DNA follows: TGTGCCAGCAGCTTAGTGGGACAGACCACCGGGGAGCTGTTTTTT.

The V gene is TRBV14, the J gene TRBJ1-2; TRBD1 matches at 9 bases. From germline, CDR1 is SGHDN and CDR2 FVKESK. The CDR3 runs to 16 residues. Trimming took 4 bases from V and 4 from J; bases not matched to a gene: 10. The chain's CDR3 is CASSPYRGPGGYGYTF. The CDR3 region has the DNA TGTGCCAGCAGCCCGTACAGGGGGCCTGGGGGCTATGGCTACACCTTC. Drawing the rest from reference TRBV14 and TRBJ1-2, the complete variable domain is EAGVTQFPSHSVIEKGQTVTLRCDPISGHDNLYWYRRVMGKEIKFLLHFVKESKQDESGMPNNRFLAERTGGTYSTLKVQPAELEDSGVYFCASSPYRGPGGYGYTFGSGTRLTVV.

The chain joins TRBV4-3 to TRBJ2-3; 7 bases map to TRBD2. With 5 bases clipped from V and 1 base from J, the junction kept 9 bases outside the gene matches. Germline V CDR1 and CDR2: LGHNA, YSLEER. The CDR3 runs 16 residues. The CDR3: CASSTQAGSGTDTQYF. The CDR3 DNA follows: TGCGCCAGCAGCACTCAAGCGGGGAGCGGCACAGATACGCAGTATTTT.

As regards this clone: One junction end disagrees with the germline gene, perhaps due to a read error. This chain links TRBV2 with TRBJ1-3, with 7 bases fitting TRBD1. The germline V gene has CDR1 SNHLY and CDR2 FYNNEI. This CDR3 contains 14 residues. CDR3 loop: CASCEGGYGNTIYF. DNA for the CDR3: TGTGCCAGCTGTGAAGGGGGCTATGGAAACACCATATATTTT.